This T cell receptor (beta chain) was found in a study of blood T cell repertoires in COVID-19. Study information: The study drew acute and convalescent COVID-19 samples from the United States, Italy and Spain. PBMCs, B-cell-depleted T cells, or T cells were the source of the cDNA or gDNA that made up the material.

In the authors' workflow: Amplifying reference gene primers gave estimates of nucleated cell counts. The assay was immunoSEQ multiplex PCR, and TCRdb's table has in-frame clones only and misses some. V and J calls plus clone size are reproduced from that table; the DNA served to infer D and trimming. The table has over 85,000 clones, about 86% seen once. This CDR3 is built from 14 residues. Germline V lookup: CDR1 SGHDT, CDR2 YYEEEE. Trimming left V 0 bases short and J 4 bases short, with 10 bases between. What was sequenced was peripheral blood. The receptor was derived from a woman in her seventies with acute or convalescent COVID-19. This chain links TRBV5-6 with TRBJ2-5; TRBD1 is a possible D gene (5 bases). Here the CDR3 reads CASSLVVGRETQYF. DNA for the CDR3: TGTGCCAGCAGCTTGGTTGTGGGGCGAGAGACCCAGTACTTC.